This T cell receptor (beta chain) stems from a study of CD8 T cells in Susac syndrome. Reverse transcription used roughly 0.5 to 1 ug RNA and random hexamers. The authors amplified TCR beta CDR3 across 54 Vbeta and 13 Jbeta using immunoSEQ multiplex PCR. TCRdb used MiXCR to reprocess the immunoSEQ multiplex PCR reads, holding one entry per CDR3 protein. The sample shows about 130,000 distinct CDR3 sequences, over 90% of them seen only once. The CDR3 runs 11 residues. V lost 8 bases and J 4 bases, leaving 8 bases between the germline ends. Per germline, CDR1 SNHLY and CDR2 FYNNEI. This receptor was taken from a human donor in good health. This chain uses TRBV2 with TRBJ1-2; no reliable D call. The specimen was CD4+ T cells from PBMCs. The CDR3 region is CASGVGYGYTF. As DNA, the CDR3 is TGTGCCAGCGGGGTCGGCTATGGCTACACCTTC.